This TCR beta chain emerged from a study of early T cells in non-severe SARS-CoV-2 infection. Study in general: Sequencing targeted bulk RNA from unsorted whole blood, leaving chains unpaired. Study-wide results and caveats: VDJdb matching, biased toward anti-spike CD8 responses, missed private and CD4 specificities.

This clonotype was observed a handful of times. Its matching antigen is unknown. J was trimmed by 7 bases and V by 5 bases; bases with no gene match: 7. Looked up from germline, CDR1 is SGHAT and CDR2 is FQNNGV. The CDR3 has 15 amino acids. In the library, individual cDNA molecules carried attached unique molecular identifiers. TCRdb analysed the 5' RACE reads with MiXCR anew, one entry per CDR3 protein. The sample comprises fewer than 30,000 distinct CDR3 sequences, 6% to 7.5% of which are singletons, and around 30% rests with the top ten. This sample comprised whole blood, obtained at baseline. The chain couples TRBV11-2 to TRBJ2-3; TRBD2 agrees at 12 bases. This clonotype was obtained from an adult who was a healthcare worker with PCR-confirmed SARS-CoV-2 infection or an uninfected control (not recorded which). CDR3 DNA: TGTGCCAGCAGCAAAAGACTAGCGGGAGATAATACGCAGTATTTT. This translates into CASSKRLAGDNTQYF.